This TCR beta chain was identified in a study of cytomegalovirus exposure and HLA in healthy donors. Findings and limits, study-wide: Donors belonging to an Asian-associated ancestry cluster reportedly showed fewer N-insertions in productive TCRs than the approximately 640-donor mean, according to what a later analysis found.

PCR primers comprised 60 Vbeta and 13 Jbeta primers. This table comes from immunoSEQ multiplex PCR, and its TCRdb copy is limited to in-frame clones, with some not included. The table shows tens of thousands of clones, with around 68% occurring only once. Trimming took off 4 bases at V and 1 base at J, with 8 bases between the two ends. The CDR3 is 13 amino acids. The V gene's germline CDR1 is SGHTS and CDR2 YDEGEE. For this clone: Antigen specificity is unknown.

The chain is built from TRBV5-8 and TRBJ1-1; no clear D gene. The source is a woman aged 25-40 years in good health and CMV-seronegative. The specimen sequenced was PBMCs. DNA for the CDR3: TGTGCCAGCAGCCGGAGGTCGAACACTGAAGCTTTCTTT. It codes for CASSRRSNTEAFF.